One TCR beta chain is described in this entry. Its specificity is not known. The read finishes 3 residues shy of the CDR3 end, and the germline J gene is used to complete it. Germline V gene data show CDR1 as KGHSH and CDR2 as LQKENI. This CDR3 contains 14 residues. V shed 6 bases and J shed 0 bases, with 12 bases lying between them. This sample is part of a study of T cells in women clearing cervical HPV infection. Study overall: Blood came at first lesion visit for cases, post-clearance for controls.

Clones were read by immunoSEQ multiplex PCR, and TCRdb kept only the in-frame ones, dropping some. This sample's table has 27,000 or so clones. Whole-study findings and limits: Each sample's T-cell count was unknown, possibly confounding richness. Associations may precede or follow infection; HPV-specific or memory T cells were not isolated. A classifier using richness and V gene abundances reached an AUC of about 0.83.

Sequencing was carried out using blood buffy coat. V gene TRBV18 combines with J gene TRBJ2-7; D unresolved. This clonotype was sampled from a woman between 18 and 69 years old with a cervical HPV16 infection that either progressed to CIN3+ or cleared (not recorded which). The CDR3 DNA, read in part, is TGTGCCAGCTCCCCATTCCCAGGCTCCTACGAG. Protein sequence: CASSPFPGSYE. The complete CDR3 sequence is CASSPFPGSYEQYF.